The entry that follows covers one TCR beta chain sequence. This sample is drawn from a study of blood T cell repertoires in COVID-19. Study background: There were acute and convalescent COVID-19 samples, and they came from the United States, Italy and Spain. T cells, B-cell-depleted T cells, or PBMCs provided the cDNA or gDNA that served as material.

Original data processing: Quantification of nucleated cells was approximated via reference gene primer amplification. TCRdb keeps only in-frame clones here, not all; method: immunoSEQ multiplex PCR. That table is the source of V, J and clone size, and D and trimming were worked out from the DNA. Found here are about 220,000 clones, 82% of them singletons; the top ten hold around 3.5%. With 5 bases removed from V and 1 base from J, the gap between germline ends came to 8 bases. This CDR3 is 13 amino acids long. Germline CDR1 is MNHEY and CDR2 is SMNVEV (reference sequence). The chain combines TRBV27 with TRBJ1-1; D may be TRBD1 (6 bases). The TCR comes from a woman older than 75 with acute or convalescent COVID-19. Sequencing was carried out using peripheral blood. The CDR3 loop reads CASSKQGNTEAFF. The DNA for the CDR3 is TGTGCCAGCAGTAAACAGGGGAACACTGAAGCTTTCTTT.